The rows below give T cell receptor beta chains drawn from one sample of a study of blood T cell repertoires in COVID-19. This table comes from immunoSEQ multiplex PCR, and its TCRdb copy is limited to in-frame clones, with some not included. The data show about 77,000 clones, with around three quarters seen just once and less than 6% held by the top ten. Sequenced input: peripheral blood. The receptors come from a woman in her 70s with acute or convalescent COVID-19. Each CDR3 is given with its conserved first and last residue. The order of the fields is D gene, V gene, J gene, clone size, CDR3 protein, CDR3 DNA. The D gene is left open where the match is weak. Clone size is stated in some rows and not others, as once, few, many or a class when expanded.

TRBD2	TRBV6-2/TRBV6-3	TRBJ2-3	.	CASSYGLAGGTDTQYF	TGTGCCAGCAGTTACGGACTAGCGGGGGGCACAGATACGCAGTATTTT
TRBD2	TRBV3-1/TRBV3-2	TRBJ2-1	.	CASSQGGGGILYEQFF	TGTGCCAGCAGCCAAGGTGGGGGGGGGATTCTCTATGAGCAGTTCTTC
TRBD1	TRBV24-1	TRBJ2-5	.	CATSDPTRGQETQYF	TGTGCCACCAGTGACCCGACCAGGGGGCAAGAGACCCAGTACTTC
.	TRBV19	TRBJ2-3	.	CASTPPGAGWNTDTQYF	TGTGCCAGTACCCCCCCAGGGGCAGGGTGGAACACAGATACGCAGTATTTT
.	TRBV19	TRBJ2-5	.	CASSSTIQETQYF	TGTGCCAGTAGTTCTACTATACAAGAGACCCAGTACTTC
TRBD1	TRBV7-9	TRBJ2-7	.	CASSPPTGPLYEQYF	TGTGCCAGCAGCCCCCCGACAGGGCCCCTCTACGAGCAGTACTTC
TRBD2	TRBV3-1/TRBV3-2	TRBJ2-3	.	CASSHLTSGGTDTQYF	TGTGCCAGCAGCCACTTGACTAGCGGGGGGACAGATACGCAGTATTTT
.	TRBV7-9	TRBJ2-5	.	CASSLVIGGLQETQYF	TGTGCCAGCAGCTTAGTAATTGGGGGCCTCCAAGAGACCCAGTACTTC
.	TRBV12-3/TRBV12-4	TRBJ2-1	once	CASSISNSEQFF	TGTGCCAGCAGTATCAGCAACAGTGAGCAGTTCTTC
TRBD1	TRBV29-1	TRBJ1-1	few	CSVERDRDLNTEAFF	TGCAGCGTTGAGCGGGACAGGGACTTAAACACTGAAGCTTTCTTT
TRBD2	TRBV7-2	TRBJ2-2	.	CASITSGGINTGELFF	TGTGCCAGCATAACTAGCGGGGGTATTAACACCGGGGAGCTGTTTTTT
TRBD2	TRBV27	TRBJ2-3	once	CASSPLAGGSITQYF	TGTGCCAGCAGTCCTCTAGCGGGGGGCTCTATAACGCAGTATTTT
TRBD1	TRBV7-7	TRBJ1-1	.	CASSLSQGARTRSNTEAFF	TGTGCTAGCAGCTTGTCCCAGGGGGCCCGTACGAGGTCGAACACTGAAGCTTTCTTT
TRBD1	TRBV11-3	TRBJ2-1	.	CASSSRDRGLNEQFF	TGTGCCAGCAGCTCCCGGGACAGGGGGTTGAATGAGCAGTTCTTC
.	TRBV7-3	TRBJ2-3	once	CASSLGAGALHGTQYF	TGTGCCAGCAGCTTAGGGGCGGGGGCCCTTCATGGGACGCAGTATTTT
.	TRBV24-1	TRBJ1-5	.	CATSDRGQPQHF	TGTGCCACCAGTGATAGGGGCCAGCCCCAGCATTTT
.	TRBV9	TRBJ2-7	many	CASSEDSDYEQYF	TGTGCCAGCAGCGAGGACAGTGACTACGAGCAGTACTTC
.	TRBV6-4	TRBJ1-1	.	CASSEKGDREAFF	TGTGCCAGCAGTGAAAAGGGCGACAGGGAAGCTTTCTTT
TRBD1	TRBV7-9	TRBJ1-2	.	CASSPGQLNYGYTF	TGTGCCAGCAGCCCGGGACAGCTTAACTATGGCTACACCTTC
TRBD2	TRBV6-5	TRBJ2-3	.	CASSYRGTSADTQYF	TGTGCCAGCAGTTATCGGGGGACTAGCGCAGATACGCAGTATTTT
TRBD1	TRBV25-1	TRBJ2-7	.	CASSDRTGLPYEQYF	TGTGCCAGCAGTGATCGGACAGGACTCCCCTACGAGCAGTACTTC
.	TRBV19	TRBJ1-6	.	CASSMGRNNSPLHF	TGTGCCAGTAGTATGGGCCGGAATAATTCACCCCTCCACTTT
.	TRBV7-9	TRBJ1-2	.	CASSLQGGRAGDGYTF	TGTGCCAGCAGCCTACAAGGCGGGAGGGCAGGAGATGGCTACACCTTC
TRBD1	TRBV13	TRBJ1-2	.	CASSLVDRGNGYTF	TGTGCCAGCAGCTTAGTGGACAGGGGGAATGGCTACACCTTC
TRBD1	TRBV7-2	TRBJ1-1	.	CASSPTGVWDTEAFF	TGTGCCAGCAGCCCTACAGGGGTGTGGGACACTGAAGCTTTCTTT
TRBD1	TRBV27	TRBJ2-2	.	CASSSQGSNTGELFF	TGTGCCAGCAGTTCACAGGGGTCCAACACCGGGGAGCTGTTTTTT
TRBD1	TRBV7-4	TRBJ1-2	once	CASTRWAQGKGGGGYTF	TGTGCCAGTACTAGGTGGGCACAGGGGAAGGGAGGTGGTGGCTACACCTTC
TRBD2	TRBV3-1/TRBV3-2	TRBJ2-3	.	CASSQRTSGGSTDTQYF	TGTGCCAGCAGCCAACGGACTAGCGGGGGAAGCACAGATACGCAGTATTTT
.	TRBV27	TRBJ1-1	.	CASSTLRQFTEAFF	TGTGCCAGCAGTACCCTCCGACAGTTCACTGAAGCTTTCTTT
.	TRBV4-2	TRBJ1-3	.	CASSQDKAGAGGNTIYF	TGTGCCAGCAGCCAAGATAAGGCCGGGGCGGGGGGAAACACCATATATTTT
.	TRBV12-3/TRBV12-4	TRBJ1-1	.	CASSLSGSPEAFF	TGTGCCAGCAGTTTGTCGGGAAGCCCTGAAGCTTTCTTT
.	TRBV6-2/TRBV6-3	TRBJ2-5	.	CASSYSRDTYQETQYF	TGTGCCAGCAGTTACTCTCGGGATACGTACCAAGAGACCCAGTACTTC
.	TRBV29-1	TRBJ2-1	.	CSVARNYEQFF	TGCAGCGTTGCCAGGAACTATGAGCAGTTCTTC
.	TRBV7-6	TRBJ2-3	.	CARVGGLTDTQYF	TGTGCCAGAGTGGGGGGGCTCACAGATACGCAGTATTTT
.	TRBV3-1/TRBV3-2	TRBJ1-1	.	CASSQPAGGAFF	TGTGCCAGCAGCCAACCAGCGGGGGGAGCTTTCTTT
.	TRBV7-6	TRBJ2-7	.	CASSSRSSYEQYF	TGTGCCAGCAGCTCCCGGTCATCCTACGAGCAGTACTTC
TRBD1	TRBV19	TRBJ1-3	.	CASRPPTGASGNTIYF	TGTGCCAGTCGACCCCCAACAGGGGCCTCTGGAAACACCATATATTTT